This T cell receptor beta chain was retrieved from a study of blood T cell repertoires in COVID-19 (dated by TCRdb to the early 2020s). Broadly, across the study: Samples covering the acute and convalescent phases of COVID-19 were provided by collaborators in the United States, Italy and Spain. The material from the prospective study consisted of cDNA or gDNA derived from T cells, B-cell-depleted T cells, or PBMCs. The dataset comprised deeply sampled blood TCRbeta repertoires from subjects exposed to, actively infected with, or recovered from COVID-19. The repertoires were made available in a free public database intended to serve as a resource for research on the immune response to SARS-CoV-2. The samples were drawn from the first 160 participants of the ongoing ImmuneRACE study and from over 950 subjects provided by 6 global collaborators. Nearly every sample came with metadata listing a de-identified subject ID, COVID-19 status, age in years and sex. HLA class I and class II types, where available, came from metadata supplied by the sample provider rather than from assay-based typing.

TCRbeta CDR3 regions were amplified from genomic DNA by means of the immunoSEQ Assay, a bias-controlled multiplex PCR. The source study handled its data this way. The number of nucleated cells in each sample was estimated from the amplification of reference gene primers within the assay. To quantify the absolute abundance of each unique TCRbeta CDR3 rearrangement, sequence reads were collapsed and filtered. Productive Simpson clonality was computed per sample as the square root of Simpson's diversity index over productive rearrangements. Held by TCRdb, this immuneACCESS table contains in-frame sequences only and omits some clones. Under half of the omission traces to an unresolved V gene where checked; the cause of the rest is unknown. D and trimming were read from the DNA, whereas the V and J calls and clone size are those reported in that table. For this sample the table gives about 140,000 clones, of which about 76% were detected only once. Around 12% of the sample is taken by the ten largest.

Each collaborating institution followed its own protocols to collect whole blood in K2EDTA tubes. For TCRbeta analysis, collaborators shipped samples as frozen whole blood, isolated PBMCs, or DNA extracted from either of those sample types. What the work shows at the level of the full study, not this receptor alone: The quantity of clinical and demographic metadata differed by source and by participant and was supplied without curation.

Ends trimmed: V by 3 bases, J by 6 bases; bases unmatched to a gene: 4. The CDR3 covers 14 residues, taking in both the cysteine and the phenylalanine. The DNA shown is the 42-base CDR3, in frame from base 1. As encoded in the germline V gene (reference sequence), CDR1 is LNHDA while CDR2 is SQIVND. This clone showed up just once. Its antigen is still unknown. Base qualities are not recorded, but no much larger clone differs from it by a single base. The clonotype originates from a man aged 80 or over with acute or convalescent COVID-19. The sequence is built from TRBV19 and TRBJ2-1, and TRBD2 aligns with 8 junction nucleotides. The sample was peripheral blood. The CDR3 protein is CASSMSGTSNEQFF. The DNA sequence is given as TGTGCCAGTAGTATGTCCGGGACTAGCAATGAGCAGTTCTTC.